This T cell receptor beta chain is drawn from a study of control samples from healthy donors and cancer patients. Generated by immunoSEQ multiplex PCR, the TCRdb table keeps only in-frame clones and is missing some. Of around 95,000 clones in the sample, about 85% were seen once. This clone was seen only a few times. This receptor was identified in a man aged 30 to 45 in good health. Sequencing was done on a sample of blood.

CDR3 in amino acids: CASSKSGRLGREQYF. For the CDR3, the DNA is TGTGCCAGCAGCAAATCTGGCAGGCTGGGCCGCGAGCAGTACTTC. V and J are TRBV21-1 and TRBJ2-7; TRBD1 is the table's D call and was not checked against the DNA. TRBV21-1 represents a pseudogene. This CDR3 comprises 15 residues.